The 15 T cell receptor beta chains listed next were all sequenced from one sample in a study of blood T cell repertoires in COVID-19. Sequenced by immunoSEQ multiplex PCR; TCRdb stores in-frame clones only, minus some. The sample yields tens of thousands of clones, more than 75% seen once. Input material: peripheral blood. Receptors originate from a man aged 50 to 60 with active or convalescent COVID-19.

The V and J genes are TRBV2 and TRBJ2-5; TRBD2 agrees at 7 bases. Germline assignment: CDR1 SNHLY and CDR2 FYNNEI. Germline trimming cut 0 bases from V and 6 bases from J; bases unmatched to any gene: 4. This CDR3 contains 14 residues. CDR3 DNA sequence: TGTGCCAGCAGTGAAGCGTCGGGGGGTAAGACCCAGTACTTC. It is translated as CASSEASGGKTQYF.

V is TRBV4-3 and J is TRBJ1-2; TRBD1 matches at 8 bases. The CDR3 has 14 residues. Germline assignment: CDR1 LGHNA and CDR2 YSLEER. V gave up 3 bases and J gave up 4 bases; unmatched junction bases: 4. CDR3 protein: CASSHDRGSYGYTF. CDR3 DNA sequence: TGCGCCAGCAGCCACGACAGGGGTAGCTATGGCTACACCTTC.

This chain uses TRBV6-5 with TRBJ2-1; 7 positions agree with TRBD2. The CDR3 has 13 residues. J gave up 8 bases and V 8 bases, and 9 bases lay outside the gene matches. Germline CDR1 and CDR2: MNHEY and SVGAGI. The CDR3 DNA follows: TGTGCCAGCGTGAGACTAGCTTCCGATGAGCAGTTCTTC. Translation: CASVRLASDEQFF.

The gene calls are TRBV24-1 and TRBJ2-2; 11 bases map to TRBD2. This CDR3 is 17 amino acids long. Per the germline V gene, CDR1 is KGHDR and CDR2 is SFDVKD. The V and J ends lost 3 bases and 3 bases, in that order; junction bases with no gene match: 5. The CDR3 bases are TGTGCCACCAGTGATCGACTAGCGGGGCCTTACACCGGGGAGCTGTTTTTT. This translates into CATSDRLAGPYTGELFF.

This clone has a handful of counts. This rearrangement joins TRBV7-8 to TRBJ2-1; 8 nucleotides line up with TRBD2. The germline V gene encodes CDR1 SGHVS and CDR2 FQNEAQ. V shed 6 bases, J shed 10 bases, and the junction held 11 bases outside the gene matches. This CDR3 has 14 amino acids. CDR3 DNA sequence: TGTGCCAGCAGTCCCCGGCGGGGGGAGCGAGAGCAGTTCTTC. Translation: CASSPRRGEREQFF.

This chain joins TRBV28 and TRBJ1-4; 10 nucleotides align to TRBD1. CDR1 is MDHEN and CDR2 is SYDVKM in the germline V gene. CDR3 length: 14 residues. J gave up 6 bases and V 6 bases, and 4 bases lay outside the gene matches. The CDR3 region is CASRTGGLDEKLFF. In DNA form, the CDR3 reads TGTGCCAGCAGGACAGGGGGCTTGGATGAAAAACTGTTTTTT. The whole variable domain, remainder taken from reference TRBV28 and TRBJ1-4, is DVKVTQSSRYLVKRTGEKVFLECVQDMDHENMFWYRQDPGLGLRLIYFSYDVKMKEKGDIPEGYSVSREKKERFSLILESASTNQTSMYLCASRTGGLDEKLFFGSGTQLSVL.

The J gene is TRBJ2-5, the V gene TRBV9; TRBD2 matches at 10 bases. This CDR3 is 17 amino acids long. Germline V gene data show CDR1 as SGDLS and CDR2 as YYNGEE. V trimming: 0 bases; J trimming: 2 bases; junction bases outside the gene matches: 7. CDR3: CASSVDRGSGGQETQYF. CDR3 coding DNA: TGTGCCAGCAGCGTAGATAGGGGTAGCGGGGGGCAAGAGACCCAGTACTTC.

The chain links TRBV19 to TRBJ1-5; 7 positions agree with TRBD1. Trimming removed 5 bases from V and 5 bases from J; junction bases left unmatched: 6. This CDR3 region has 14 residues. Germline-derived CDR1 and CDR2 are LNHDA and SQIVND (reference sequence). This chain's CDR3 is CASSETGLYQPQHF. CDR3 nucleotide sequence: TGTGCCAGTAGTGAGACAGGGCTTTATCAGCCCCAGCATTTT.

This clone occurred once. The rearrangement uses TRBV28 and TRBJ1-5; D is unresolved. V was shortened by 4 bases and J by 5 bases, with 9 bases between the two germline ends. CDR3 length: 13 residues. The germline V gene encodes CDR1 MDHEN and CDR2 SYDVKM. Written as DNA, the CDR3 is TGTGCCAGCAGTTCCCCCGTCTATCAGCCCCAGCATTTT. It specifies CASSSPVYQPQHF.

The rearrangement links TRBV7-2 to TRBJ1-1; the D gene is possibly TRBD1 (5 bases). Germline CDR1 SGHTA, CDR2 FQGNSA. The CDR3 is 13 residues long. Trimming cost V 1 base and J 11 bases, with 14 bases left between them. This chain's CDR3 is CASSLGAGRYAFF. The CDR3 nucleotides are TGTGCCAGCAGCTTAGGAGCAGGGCGGTATGCTTTCTTT.

V and J are TRBV6-5 and TRBJ1-1, with unresolved D. The ends were cut back, 6 bases at V and 11 bases at J, with 19 bases in the middle. This CDR3 spans 13 amino acids. The germline gives CDR1 MNHEY, CDR2 SVGAGI. CDR3 loop: CASSHGPLGRAFF. The CDR3, as DNA: TGTGCCAGCAGCCACGGGCCTTTAGGGAGGGCTTTCTTT.

The chain uses TRBV30 and TRBJ2-7, with D perhaps matching TRBD2 (5 bases). The CDR3 consists of 16 residues. V lost 2 bases to trimming and J lost 2 bases, with 19 bases between them. The germline gives CDR1 GTSNPN, CDR2 SVGIG (reference sequence). The CDR3: CAWSPDFLLSTYEQYF. CDR3 in DNA: TGTGCCTGGAGTCCGGACTTTCTCTTAAGCACCTACGAGCAGTACTTC.

This chain joins TRBV5-6 and TRBJ2-7; D possibly corresponds to TRBD2 (6 bases). Germline V gene data show CDR1 as SGHDT and CDR2 as YYEEEE. With 0 bases removed from V and 1 base from J, the gap between germline ends came to 8 bases. CDR3 length equals 14 residues. CDR3: CASSLGGLSYEQYF. The CDR3 DNA follows: TGTGCCAGCAGCTTGGGGGGACTTTCCTACGAGCAGTACTTC.

The V gene is TRBV28, the J gene TRBJ1-3; possible D gene TRBD1, 5 bases. Germline CDR1 and CDR2: MDHEN and SYDVKM. The CDR3 is made up of 15 amino acids. V was shortened by 3 bases and J by 0 bases, with 9 bases between the two germline ends. The CDR3 DNA reads TGTGCCAGCAGTTTGATGGGGGGCTCTGGAAACACCATATATTTT. This sequence encodes CASSLMGGSGNTIYF.

Here the CDR3 reads CATSRDVGGETQYF. CDR3 DNA sequence: TGTGCCACCAGCAGAGATGTGGGGGGGGAGACCCAGTACTTC. The V and J genes are TRBV15 and TRBJ2-5; TRBD2 matches 7 bases. The germline V gene has CDR1 LNHNV and CDR2 YYDKDF (reference sequence). The CDR3 loop spans 14 amino acids. With 0 bases clipped from V and 5 bases from J, the junction kept 3 bases outside the gene matches.